Each of the 23 T cell receptor beta chains below was sequenced from the same sample in a study of shared clonotypes between healthy human individuals. TCRdb keeps only in-frame clones here, not all; method: immunoSEQ multiplex PCR. This table holds about 1.1 million clones, about 72% found once. The sequenced sample was memory CD4+ T cells from PBMCs. Subset meaning: CD45RA-negative fraction. The receptors shown here come from a man between 18 and 35 years old in good health. Some clones in this sample may be carry-over from other donors' samples.

This clone was observed once. The chain is built from TRBV7-8 and TRBJ1-2; 10 positions agree with TRBD1. With 2 bases clipped from V and 5 bases from J, the junction kept 8 bases outside the gene matches. The CDR3 has 16 residues. Per germline, CDR1 SGHVS and CDR2 FQNEAQ. The CDR3 nucleotides read TGTGCCAGCAGCTTAAGGCCGGGGACAGGGGTATATGGCTACACCTTC. It translates to CASSLRPGTGVYGYTF.

The chain employs TRBV19 and TRBJ1-2; maybe TRBD1 (5 bases). The germline gives CDR1 LNHDA, CDR2 SQIVND (reference sequence). Trimming cost V 7 bases and J 6 bases, with 18 bases left between them. The CDR3 is 14 residues long. The CDR3 reads CASIKGPAEDGYTF. In DNA, the CDR3 is TGTGCCAGTATAAAGGGACCGGCTGAAGATGGCTACACCTTC.

This chain uses TRBV28 with TRBJ2-1; D unclear. The CDR3 extends over 11 amino acids. Trimming shortened V by 2 bases and J by 11 bases, and 7 bases separated the two germline ends. CDR1 and CDR2 from the germline V gene are MDHEN and SYDVKM. Written as DNA, the CDR3 is TGTGCCAGCAGTTTAGTAGCCCAGCAGTTCTTC. Residues: CASSLVAQQFF.

The CDR3 coding sequence is TGCAGCGTTGGTACAGGTGACGGCTATGGCTACACCTTC. Its translation is CSVGTGDGYGYTF. The J gene is TRBJ1-2, the V gene TRBV29-1; possible D gene TRBD1, 5 bases. Deletions cut 4 bases from V and 4 bases from J, with 13 bases between. This CDR3 is built from 13 residues. Germline V lookup: CDR1 SQVTM, CDR2 ANQGSEA.

The chain carries TRBV11-2 and TRBJ2-1; D gene unclear. The germline V gene has CDR1 SGHAT and CDR2 FQNNGV. The CDR3 has 16 residues. V lost 1 base, J lost 8 bases, and 18 bases lay in between. This chain's CDR3 is CASSLAMSVLGHEQFF. In DNA, the CDR3 is TGTGCCAGCAGCTTAGCAATGTCGGTTTTAGGTCATGAGCAGTTCTTC.

The chain has TRBV28 and TRBJ2-7; D is perhaps TRBD2 (6 bases). Trimming took 6 bases from V and 3 from J, leaving 18 bases between them. The CDR3 loop spans 15 amino acids. Germline V gene lookup returns CDR1 MDHEN and CDR2 SYDVKM. CDR3 sequence: CASRGTSQTHYEQYF. CDR3 DNA: TGTGCCAGCAGGGGGACTTCCCAGACCCACTACGAGCAGTACTTC. The full variable domain, in which reference TRBV28 and TRBJ2-7 provide the parts outside the CDR3, is DVKVTQSSRYLVKRTGEKVFLECVQDMDHENMFWYRQDPGLGLRLIYFSYDVKMKEKGDIPEGYSVSREKKERFSLILESASTNQTSMYLCASRGTSQTHYEQYFGPGTRLTVT.

The chain is built from TRBV7-9 and TRBJ2-1, with TRBD2 as a possible D gene (6 bases). Per germline, CDR1 SEHNR and CDR2 FQNEAQ (reference sequence). The CDR3 has 16 residues. Trimming shortened V by 1 base and J by 5 bases, and 15 bases separated the two germline ends. Written as DNA, the CDR3 is TGTGCCAGCAGCTTAGGCCCGAGGGGCGGGAACAATGAGCAGTTCTTC. This codes for CASSLGPRGGNNEQFF.

The chain uses TRBV9 and TRBJ1-2; 10 nucleotides agree with TRBD1. The CDR3 is made up of 13 amino acids. Germline V CDR1 and CDR2: SGDLS, YYNGEE. Losses at the gene ends were 7 bases for V and 8 bases for J; bases not matched to a gene: 8. Here the CDR3 reads CASRVTGGNGYTF. The DNA for the CDR3 is TGTGCCAGCCGAGTGACAGGGGGCAACGGCTACACCTTC.

V gene TRBV28 combines with J gene TRBJ2-1, with D tentatively TRBD1 or TRBD2 (6 bases each). CDR3 length equals 14 residues. Germline CDR1 reads MDHEN; CDR2 reads SYDVKM. Deletions cut 7 bases from V and 9 bases from J, with 19 bases between. The CDR3: CASKGGLNYFEQFF. The CDR3, as DNA: TGTGCCAGCAAAGGGGGACTGAACTATTTTGAGCAGTTCTTC.

V gene TRBV15 combines with J gene TRBJ1-5, with TRBD1 matching 8 bases. CDR1 and CDR2 from the germline V gene are LNHNV and YYDKDF (reference sequence). Losses at the gene ends were 5 bases for V and 0 bases for J; bases not matched to a gene: 6. The CDR3 loop spans 16 amino acids. CDR3 bases: TGTGCCACCAGCCCAGGACAGGGCCATAGCAATCAGCCCCAGCATTTT. It codes for CATSPGQGHSNQPQHF.

The chain has TRBV5-4 and TRBJ2-1; TRBD1 agrees at 7 bases. J gave up 0 bases and V 3 bases, and 3 bases lay outside the gene matches. Germline lookup yields CDR1 SGHNT and CDR2 YYREEE (reference sequence). CDR3 length: 15 residues. DNA of the CDR3: TGTGCCAGCAGCTCTGGGACAGACTCCTACAATGAGCAGTTCTTC. As protein: CASSSGTDSYNEQFF.

The DNA of the CDR3 is TGTGCCAGCAGCAGATCCGCGGATCTGGATGAGCAGTTCTTC. It encodes CASSRSADLDEQFF. The rearrangement joins TRBV7-9 to TRBJ2-1; D remains unclear. The V and J ends lost 5 bases and 8 bases respectively, with 16 bases between them. Germline V gives CDR1 SEHNR, CDR2 FQNEAQ (reference sequence). The CDR3 has 14 residues.

With respect to this clone: This same CDR3 is encoded by further DNA sequences in the sample. The V gene is TRBV6-6, the J gene TRBJ2-1; D tentatively fits TRBD1 or TRBD2 (5 bases each). This CDR3 region has 14 residues. Trimming left V 0 bases short and J 7 bases short, with 10 bases between. Per germline, CDR1 MNHNY and CDR2 SVGAGI (reference sequence). The CDR3 nucleotides are TGTGCCAGCAGTTACTCGGGGGAGAGAAATGAGCAGTTCTTC. Amino acids: CASSYSGERNEQFF.

The chain combines TRBV5-1 with TRBJ2-7; the match to TRBD1 covers 9 bases. Germline loops: CDR1 SGHRS, CDR2 YFSETQ. The CDR3 is made up of 14 amino acids. Trimming took 4 bases from V and 5 from J; bases not matched to a gene: 7. The CDR3 DNA is TGCGCCAGCAGCGCCGGGACAGGGAAACACGAGCAGTACTTC. Protein sequence: CASSAGTGKHEQYF. Supplemented by reference TRBV5-1 and TRBJ2-7, the full variable domain reads KAGVTQTPRYLIKTRGQQVTLSCSPISGHRSVSWYQQTPGQGLQFLFEYFSETQRNKGNFPGRFSGRQFSNSRSEMNVSTLELGDSALYLCASSAGTGKHEQYFGPGTRLTVT.

The J gene is TRBJ1-1, the V gene TRBV7-2; D gene uncertain. The V gene's germline CDR1 is SGHTA and CDR2 FQGNSA. The germline V and J ends were trimmed by 2 bases and 1 base, with 14 bases remaining between them. The CDR3 has 16 residues. The CDR3 here is CASSLFRVQTNTEAFF. CDR3 DNA: TGTGCCAGCAGCTTATTCCGGGTCCAAACGAACACTGAAGCTTTCTTT.

This clone has only a few counts. The chain employs TRBV4-3 and TRBJ2-1; D perhaps matches TRBD2 (7 bases). This CDR3 region has 14 residues. Germline CDR1 is LGHNA and CDR2 is YSLEER. With 0 bases removed from V and 6 bases from J, the gap between germline ends came to 9 bases. The CDR3 loop reads CASSQEGGPNEQFF. Here the CDR3 DNA reads TGCGCCAGCAGCCAAGAGGGGGGGCCCAATGAGCAGTTCTTC.

The chain has TRBV6-6 and TRBJ1-1; 9 bases align to TRBD1. Trimming took 5 bases from V and 1 from J; bases not matched to a gene: 5. Looked up from germline, CDR1 is MNHNY and CDR2 is SVGAGI (reference sequence). This CDR3 is 15 amino acids long. The CDR3 region has the DNA TGTGCCAGCAGTCCTCAGACAGGGGGGAACACTGAAGCTTTCTTT. This encodes CASSPQTGGNTEAFF.

This chain uses TRBV29-1 with TRBJ2-3; 10 nucleotides line up with TRBD1. The CDR3 length is 14 residues. The ends lost 7 bases at V and 4 bases at J; junction bases unmatched: 8. Germline V lookup: CDR1 SQVTM, CDR2 ANQGSEA. CDR3 bases: TGCAGCGGACGCACGGGACAGGGGTCAGATACGCAGTATTTT. It translates to CSGRTGQGSDTQYF.

The chain carries TRBV5-1 and TRBJ2-3; tentative D call: TRBD2 (6 bases). Germline loops: CDR1 SGHRS, CDR2 YFSETQ. The CDR3 spans 15 residues. V shed 0 bases and J shed 4 bases, with 12 bases lying between them. The CDR3 nucleotides are TGCGCCAGCAGCTTGGGTTCTAGCGAGTCAGATACGCAGTATTTT. Its protein is CASSLGSSESDTQYF. Using reference TRBV5-1 and TRBJ2-3 for the parts outside the CDR3, the full variable domain is KAGVTQTPRYLIKTRGQQVTLSCSPISGHRSVSWYQQTPGQGLQFLFEYFSETQRNKGNFPGRFSGRQFSNSRSEMNVSTLELGDSALYLCASSLGSSESDTQYFGPGTRLTVL.

The V gene is TRBV2, the J gene TRBJ2-7; possible D gene TRBD1, 5 bases. Trimming left V 4 bases short and J 3 bases short, with 13 bases between. This CDR3 has 14 residues. Germline loops: CDR1 SNHLY, CDR2 FYNNEI. CDR3 in amino acids: CASSVHQGYYEQYF. The DNA of the CDR3 is TGTGCCAGCAGTGTCCACCAGGGTTACTACGAGCAGTACTTC.

The chain links TRBV28 to TRBJ1-5; TRBD1 matches at 7 bases. Looked up from germline, CDR1 is MDHEN and CDR2 is SYDVKM. With V trimmed by 6 bases and J by 7 bases, 9 bases remained unmatched. The CDR3 has 14 residues. The CDR3 sequence is CASSLDRAGQPQHF. CDR3 in DNA: TGTGCCAGCAGCCTTGACAGGGCGGGCCAGCCCCAGCATTTT.

The genes are TRBV28 and TRBJ2-7; 8 bases are a match to TRBD2. This CDR3 has 16 residues. Trimming removed 2 bases from V and 3 bases from J; junction bases left unmatched: 9. From germline, CDR1 is MDHEN and CDR2 SYDVKM. CDR3 coding DNA: TGTGCCAGCAGTTTACTGATAGCGGGAAATCTCTACGAGCAGTACTTC. The encoded protein is CASSLLIAGNLYEQYF.

The chain is built from TRBV28 and TRBJ1-3; possibly TRBD1 for D (5 bases). V lost 7 bases, J lost 3 bases, and 22 bases lay in between. The CDR3 extends over 17 amino acids. CDR1 and CDR2 from the germline V gene are MDHEN and SYDVKM. The CDR3 loop reads CASKTSGTGIFGNTIYF. The DNA of the CDR3 is TGTGCCAGCAAGACATCCGGGACGGGGATTTTTGGAAACACCATATATTTT.